This record covers a single T cell receptor (beta chain). The sample comes from a study of blood T cell repertoires in COVID-19. Produced via immunoSEQ multiplex PCR; TCRdb's table is partial and in-frame only. The sample comprises 170,000 or so clones, roughly 84% of which are singletons, and roughly an eighth rests with the top ten. The CDR3 totals 15 residues. Germline CDR1 SGHTA, CDR2 FQGTGA. The V end lost 5 bases, the J end lost 0 bases, and 11 bases lay between the germline ends. The sequence came from a man between 18 and 29 years old with active or convalescent COVID-19. Sample: peripheral blood. The chain employs TRBV7-3 and TRBJ2-1; the D gene is possibly TRBD1 (6 bases). CDR3 loop: CASSADSSSYNEQFF. The CDR3 DNA reads as TGTGCCAGCAGCGCGGACAGCTCCTCCTACAATGAGCAGTTCTTC.